This T cell receptor (beta chain) derives from a study of beta chain features in type 1 diabetes. Expressed TCRB transcripts were sequenced because the entire RNA isolate underwent reverse transcription. Sequenced by immunoSEQ multiplex PCR; TCRdb stores in-frame clones only, minus some. The sample lists around 140,000 clones, roughly 9.7% occurring once. Overall study results and limits: Individuals with type 1 diabetes displayed fewer insertions and more deletions at VDJ junctions. In cDNA sequencing, cells with high TCR expression could be over-represented. Patients showed naive, central memory and Treg TCRB repertoires that appeared more similar than those of healthy donors.

A note on this clone: The antigen is unknown.

V was cut by 3 bases and J by 2 bases, with 8 bases left in between. Germline values: CDR1 SGHNT, CDR2 YENEEA. CDR3 length: 14 amino acids. The chain has TRBV11-3 and TRBJ1-3; the D gene is possibly TRBD1 (5 bases). Sequencing was carried out using central memory CD4+ T cells from blood. The receptor comes from a woman aged 40 to 50 in good health. The CDR3 nucleotides read TGTGCCAGCAGCTTCGGAGGGGCTGGAAACACCATATATTTT. Its protein product is CASSFGGAGNTIYF.